This TCR beta chain was obtained from a study of shared clonotypes between healthy human individuals. In the study overall: Each donor's CD4 naive and CD4 memory cells filled three plates apiece, CD8 naive two, and CD8 memory one. Broader study findings: Clonotypes shared by all four donors outscored non-shared clonotypes in generation probability. The small donor group covered limited genetic and exposure diversity.

Naive CD8 populations comprised CD45RO-negative cells positively selected for CCR7, excluding terminally differentiated effector memory CD45RA+ cells. 150 to 250 ng DNA, 30,000 or so T cell genomes, went into each sorted-subset replicate PCR. Data came from immunoSEQ multiplex PCR; TCRdb stores just in-frame clones and leaves some out. The sample contains about 2.1 million clones, 85% to 95% of which appear only once. Germline loops: CDR1 LNHDA, CDR2 SQIVND (reference sequence). V was clipped by 1 base and J by 4 bases, with 17 bases between them. This CDR3 comprises 17 residues. With respect to this clone: Its antigen is not known.

The sample was naive CD8+ T cells from PBMCs. The rearrangement joins TRBV19 to TRBJ2-1; D possibly corresponds to TRBD2 (5 bases). The clonotype originates from a man between 18 and 29 years old in good health. Some clones in this sample may be carry-over from other donors' samples. The CDR3 DNA reads as TGTGCCAGTAGTATAGGGAGGAAACTCCGACTATACAATGAGCAGTTCTTC. It yields the protein CASSIGRKLRLYNEQFF.